This TCR beta chain was observed in a study of T cell responses to AZD1222 COVID-19 vaccine. TCRdb's copy holds only in-frame clones and misses some; the assay was immunoSEQ multiplex PCR. The table has tens of thousands of clones, about nine tenths seen once. Germline V gene lookup returns CDR1 KGHSH and CDR2 LQKENI. CDR3 length equals 15 residues. Trimming stripped 1 base from V and 1 base from J, with 10 bases between. The chain employs TRBV18 and TRBJ1-1, with a weak D call TRBD1 (5 bases). The clonotype originates from an adult in good health. This specimen consisted of peripheral blood, obtained on day 0 of AZD1222 vaccination. The CDR3 sequence: CASSPRDARNTEAFF. The CDR3 region has the DNA TGTGCCAGCTCACCACGGGACGCGAGGAACACTGAAGCTTTCTTT.